The rows below give T cell receptor beta chains drawn from one sample of a study of beta chain features in type 1 diabetes. Only in-frame clones appear in the TCRdb table, and some are missing; sequencing was by immunoSEQ multiplex PCR. Found here are 810,000 or so clones, roughly 15% of them singletons; the top ten hold 0.02% to 0.025%. Sequences were obtained from naive CD4+ T cells from blood. These receptors were collected from a woman between 18 and 29 years old in good health. Both conserved end residues are part of each CDR3. A D gene is named only where the DNA matches it firmly. The listing skips clone size in some rows; elsewhere it reads once, few, many or a size class.

size	V	D	J	DNA	CDR3
.	TRBV7-2	.	TRBJ2-1	TGTGCCAGCAGCCTAAATTCCTACAATGAGCAGTTCTTC	CASSLNSYNEQFF
few	TRBV28	.	TRBJ2-7	TGTGCCAGCAGTTACTACAGGACGCCCCTTCCCTACGAGCAGTACTTC	CASSYYRTPLPYEQYF
.	TRBV7-9	.	TRBJ2-1	TGTGCCAGCAGCCATAGGGGTAGCTCCTACAATGAGCAGTTCTTC	CASSHRGSSYNEQFF
few	TRBV29-1	TRBD2	TRBJ2-1	TGCAGCGTTGAAAGGACTAGCGGGAACAATGAGCAGTTCTTC	CSVERTSGNNEQFF
few	TRBV2	.	TRBJ2-7	TGTGCCAGCATTAAGACGTGGGTTTGTTACTTC	CASIKTWVCYF
.	TRBV18	TRBD2	TRBJ2-3	TGTGCCAGCTCAGTACTACCGGGACTAGCGGGAGATACGCAGTATTTT	CASSVLPGLAGDTQYF
.	TRBV5-1	TRBD2	TRBJ2-7	TGCGCCAGCAGCGTTGGCACTAGCGGGAGTATCGGGCAGTACTTC	CASSVGTSGSIGQYF
few	TRBV19	.	TRBJ1-3	TGTGCCTCCGGATATCTCAACGGAAACACCATATATTTT	CASGYLNGNTIYF
few	TRBV23-1	.	TRBJ2-2	TGCGCCAGCAGTCAATCTTGGAGGAGCCACCCTAGCGAGTGTGTAACGGGGGAGCTGTTTTTT	CASSQSWRSHPSECVTGELFF
.	TRBV7-6	.	TRBJ2-5	TGTGCCAGCAGCCCCACGGTATCCAAAGAGACCCAGTACTTC	CASSPTVSKETQYF
few	TRBV5-1	.	TRBJ2-3	TGCGCCAGCAGCTTAAACTCAGATACGCAGTATTTT	CASSLNSDTQYF
few	TRBV28	TRBD1	TRBJ2-3	TGTGCCAGCAGTGTGACAGGGGTAGATACGCAGTATTTT	CASSVTGVDTQYF
few	TRBV7-9	TRBD1	TRBJ2-3	TGTGCCAGCAGCTTAGTCGACCGGGACAGGGACACAGATACGCAGTATTTT	CASSLVDRDRDTDTQYF
.	TRBV5-4	TRBD2	TRBJ2-4	TGTGCCAGCAGCGACGGACTAGCAATTCAAAACATTCAGTACTTC	CASSDGLAIQNIQYF
.	TRBV2	TRBD2	TRBJ2-1	TGTGCCAGCATAAGGGGTAGCGGGAGCCTAAATGAGCAGTTCTTC	CASIRGSGSLNEQFF
.	TRBV28	.	TRBJ2-7	TGTGCCAGCAGTCCTCGACCGGGACCCTACGAGCAGTACTTC	CASSPRPGPYEQYF
few	TRBV7-2	TRBD2	TRBJ2-7	TGTGCCAGCAGCGCCTCCGGGACTAGCGGGAGGGCCCTCACCTACGAGCAGTACTTC	CASSASGTSGRALTYEQYF
.	TRBV9	TRBD1	TRBJ2-1	TGTGCCAGCAGCGCCGAGGGACAGACCTACAATGAGCAGTTCTTC	CASSAEGQTYNEQFF
few	TRBV9	.	TRBJ1-1	TGTGCCAGCAGCGTAGCAGGGTTTTCCACTGAAGCTTTCTTT	CASSVAGFSTEAFF
few	TRBV19	.	TRBJ1-5	TGTGCCAGTAGTATAACTCACAATCAGCCCCAGCATTTT	CASSITHNQPQHF
.	TRBV7-2	TRBD1	TRBJ2-3	TGTGCCAGCGCTAACAGGGGGAGGCCTAGCACAGATACGCAGTATTTT	CASANRGRPSTDTQYF
.	TRBV21-1	.	TRBJ1-4	TGTGCCAGCAGCGATTCGGGGCCCGAAAAACTGTTTTTT	CASSDSGPEKLFF
.	TRBV28	TRBD2	TRBJ2-1	TGTGCCAGCAGCCGGGAGACTAGCGGGAGACTGGAGCAGTTCTTC	CASSRETSGRLEQFF
.	TRBV10-3	.	TRBJ2-1	TGTGCCATCAGTTTCCAAAGGACAGAGCAGTTCTTC	CAISFQRTEQFF
.	TRBV5-8	.	TRBJ2-7	TGTGCCAGCAGCTCCGGGACTGGTTACTACGAGCAGTACTTC	CASSSGTGYYEQYF
few	TRBV7-9	TRBD2	TRBJ2-1	TGTGCCAGCAGCTGGGGACTAGAACCCAATGAGCAGTTCTTC	CASSWGLEPNEQFF
few	TRBV18	.	TRBJ1-3	TGTGCCAGCTCGTACGGGCTATCTGGAAACACCATATATTTT	CASSYGLSGNTIYF
.	TRBV5-1	.	TRBJ2-6	TGCGCCAGCAGCCCAGGGATGAGGATCTCTGGGGCCAACGTCCTGACTTTC	CASSPGMRISGANVLTF
few	TRBV4-2	.	TRBJ2-7	TGTGCCAGCAGCCAAGCCTTACGCCCGCAGTACTTC	CASSQALRPQYF
.	TRBV2	.	TRBJ2-7	TGTGCCAGCAATTGGCTGGATAAAGCCTACGAGCAGTACTTC	CASNWLDKAYEQYF
.	TRBV9	.	TRBJ2-1	TGTGCCAGCAGCCCCCAGAGGGGAATCTACAATGAGCAGTTCTTC	CASSPQRGIYNEQFF
few	TRBV28	TRBD2	TRBJ2-7	TGTGCCAGCACCGGGGAGGGGCAGGCCGACTACGAGCAGTACTTC	CASTGEGQADYEQYF
.	TRBV28	.	TRBJ2-3	TGTGCCAGCAGTTTGGTACCAGATACGCAGTATTTT	CASSLVPDTQYF
.	TRBV7-2	TRBD2	TRBJ2-3	TGTGCCAGCAGCTTAGTGACTAGCGGGAGTTCAGATACGCAGTATTTT	CASSLVTSGSSDTQYF
.	TRBV2	TRBD1	TRBJ1-5	TGTGCCAGCAGTGGAACAGGGGCCCAGCCCCAGCATTTT	CASSGTGAQPQHF
few	TRBV29-1	TRBD1	TRBJ2-2	TGCAGCGCGTCGCCGGGACAGGGCCTCACCGGGGAGCTGTTTTTT	CSASPGQGLTGELFF
few	TRBV7-3	TRBD1	TRBJ2-2	TGTGCCAGCGGAACGGGGACAGGGAGGCCCGGGGAGCTGTTTTTT	CASGTGTGRPGELFF
.	TRBV4-3	.	TRBJ2-5	TGCGCCAGCAGCCAAGGACCCAGCGGAGTCCAAGAGACCCAGTACTTC	CASSQGPSGVQETQYF
few	TRBV28	TRBD1	TRBJ2-7	TGTGCCAGCAGTTTACTCCAGGGGGCAAGGGACGAGCAGTACTTC	CASSLLQGARDEQYF
few	TRBV28	TRBD2	TRBJ2-1	TGTGCCAGCAGACCCAGACTAGCGGGTGGGAATGAGCAGTTCTTC	CASRPRLAGGNEQFF
.	TRBV11-3	.	TRBJ2-1	TGTGCCAGCAGCTTCGCCGCGACACACTACAATGAGCAGTTCTTC	CASSFAATHYNEQFF
.	TRBV5-6	.	TRBJ1-1	TGTGCCAGCAGCCGACATAGATCGAACACTGAAGCTTTCTTT	CASSRHRSNTEAFF
few	TRBV5-4	.	TRBJ2-3	TGTGCCAGCAGCCGGACCTTGGTGACAGATACGCAGTATTTT	CASSRTLVTDTQYF
.	TRBV6-5	.	TRBJ1-2	TGTGCCAGCAGTTATCTCCAGGGTTATGGCTACACCTTC	CASSYLQGYGYTF
.	TRBV7-2	.	TRBJ2-7	TGTGCCAGCAGCTTACTAGCGACAGGGTCCTACGAGCAGTACTTC	CASSLLATGSYEQYF
.	TRBV11-2	TRBD2	TRBJ2-2	TGTGCCAGCAGCTTTAGCGGGAGGGCCGCCGGGGAGCTGTTTTTT	CASSFSGRAAGELFF
few	TRBV2	TRBD2	TRBJ2-3	TGTGCCAGCAGCGAGGGGACTAGCGGTCCCACAGATACGCAGTATTTT	CASSEGTSGPTDTQYF
.	TRBV6-5	TRBD2	TRBJ2-3	TGTGCCAGCAGTTACAGCCGGGACTACACAGATACGCAGTATTTT	CASSYSRDYTDTQYF
few	TRBV9	TRBD2	TRBJ2-5	TGTGCCAGCAGCGTAGGAGCTTCTAGCGGGAGCGAGACCCAGTACTTC	CASSVGASSGSETQYF
few	TRBV19	TRBD2	TRBJ2-1	TGTGCCAGTAGCCACCTAAGGACTAGCGGGAGTGTGTACAATGAGCAGTTCTTC	CASSHLRTSGSVYNEQFF
.	TRBV19	TRBD2	TRBJ2-1	TGTGCCAGTAGTCCATGGGGACTAGCGGTGTGGGGTAATGAGCAGTTCTTC	CASSPWGLAVWGNEQFF
few	TRBV5-4	TRBD2	TRBJ2-3	TGTGCCAGCAGCTTGCGAGCGGGAAGCCCAGATACGCAGTATTTT	CASSLRAGSPDTQYF
.	TRBV10-3	.	TRBJ2-7	TGTGCCATCAGTAGCCTCGCTATTAACGAGCAGTACTTC	CAISSLAINEQYF
.	TRBV6-5	TRBD2	TRBJ2-1	TGTGCCAGCAGTACGCGGGACTACCCCTACAATGAGCAGTTCTTC	CASSTRDYPYNEQFF